Reported below is one T cell receptor beta chain. CDR1 SNHLY and CDR2 FYNNEI come from the germline V gene. V was pared by 8 bases and J by 6 bases, with 8 bases between. The CDR3 runs 10 residues. This entry comes from a study of T cells in Graves' hyperthyroidism and ophthalmopathy. It was RNA transcripts that yielded the amplified TCR beta CDR3 regions. First-round RT-PCR targeting the TCR CDR3 was performed with the HTBI primer set. MiXCR, run by TCRdb on the multiplex PCR reads, gives a single entry per CDR3 protein. This sample has hundreds of thousands of distinct CDR3 sequences, with around 15% found just once.

The chain links TRBV2 to TRBJ2-7; tentatively, D is TRBD1 or TRBD2 (5 bases each). The sequence was obtained from a woman younger than 35 with Graves' hyperthyroidism. Sample: blood. CDR3 coding DNA: TGTGCCAGCGGGGACGTCGAGCAGTACTTC. As protein: CASGDVEQYF. Together with reference TRBV2 and TRBJ2-7, the CDR3 gives the full variable domain: EPEVTQTPSHQVTQMGQEVILRCVPISNHLYFYWYRQILGQKVEFLVSFYNNEISEKSEIFDDQFSVERPDGSNFTLKIRSTKLEDSAMYFCASGDVEQYFGPGTRLTVT.